This TCR beta chain was found in a study of shared clonotypes between healthy human individuals (TCRdb year 2020). Background for the entire study: A couple of women and three men aged 18 to 49 years were included in the cohort. Per donor, three plates each were used for CD4 naive and CD4 memory, two for CD8 naive, and one for CD8 memory. The study deeply sequenced blood TCR repertoires of five healthy adults to estimate repertoire size and the extent of clonotype sharing between individuals. Different laboratories and diverse techniques were used to prepare libraries and sequence TCR repertoires, to increase sequencing depth and limit assay-specific biases. Leukapheresis yielded between about 0.85 and 10 billion PBMCs per donor. Broad study findings and their caveats: Estimated clonotype richness was generally larger for naive than for memory subsets. Because the study included only a small number of donors, the genetic and exposure-history diversity represented was limited. Incomplete sequencing was indicated by rarefaction of sorted-subset datasets, despite the large sequencing depth. Pairwise subsampling led to the expectation that sequencing depth would affect the degree of clonotype sharing among donors. Sampling was restricted to blood, and TCR repertoires in tissue are likely to differ from TCR repertoires in blood. Higher generation probabilities were observed for clonotypes shared by all four sorted-subset donors than for non-shared clonotypes. When a few donors were compared, the shared fraction of clonotypes was around 5% for naive CD4, over 3% for naive CD8, 2.3% for memory CD4, and about 0.36% for memory CD8.

Spanning cysteine to phenylalanine, the CDR3 consists of 13 amino acids. The CDR3 DNA has 39 bases and is translated from base 1. For this chain, trimming is 0 bases at the V end and 5 bases at the J end, and the number of junction bases without a gene match is 1. CDR1 and CDR2 are read off the germline V gene as MGHRA and YSYEKL. As for this clone: The clone's antigen remains unknown. It has no much larger one-base neighbor in the sample; base qualities were not kept.

Donors were healthy HIV-negative adults with no recently reported acute infections or vaccinations. Every donor was a Caucasian adult living in Nashville, Tennessee, USA. CD4+ T cells were enriched by magnetic negative selection; naive cells were then positively selected on CD45RA, and the negative fraction formed the memory subset. Blood was collected by leukapheresis, and PBMCs were isolated by Ficoll-Histopaque density gradient centrifugation and then cryopreserved in liquid nitrogen vapor phase. Purity and quantity of every magnetically sorted T cell population were checked by analytical flow cytometry. Genomic DNA was isolated from each sorted fraction and quantified by UV absorbance on a Nanodrop 2000c. Using the deep immunoSEQ assay, multiplex PCR amplified TCR CDR3 regions from genomic DNA. Extracted genomic DNA from each cell subset was spread evenly across all wells of several immunoSEQ 96-well plates, with each plate serving as a replicate. For sorted subsets, approximately 210 ng of genomic DNA, equivalent to roughly 33,000 T cell genomes, went into each replicate PCR. The purified libraries were quantified using a Qubit 3.0 fluorometer, sized with a Bioanalyzer 2100, and then quantified again using the KAPA Library Quantification kit. Every immunoSEQ 96-well plate was sequenced on a dedicated single-read 150-cycle Illumina NextSeq 550 flow cell. The authors' analysis ran thus. Because only junctional sequences without quality scores were contained in the immunoSEQ output, filtering matching that applied to full-length reads could not be performed. To assign V/J genes and CDR3, sequences were annotated using PyIR, a Python wrapper for IgBLAST v1.9, with IMGT germline references. Reads were filtered out if the reads had weak V/J assignments (E-value above 1e-6), no CDR3, stop codons, out-of-frame junctions, or ambiguous translated residues. A V3J clonotype was defined by an identical inferred V gene, J gene, and CDR3 amino acid sequence. Percentage overlap between repertoires was computed as shared unique clonotypes divided by the size of the smaller repertoire. RTK rarefaction, the Chao1 estimator, and Recon v2.1 estimates of unobserved clonotypes were used to assess repertoire richness. OLGA was used to compute generation probabilities for all TCRbeta clonotypes that the gDNA method yielded from four donors. The immuneACCESS repertoire file appears here via TCRdb, limited to in-frame rearrangements. These files lack a portion of the clones; in checked studies, under half of the deficit traces to unresolved V genes, and the cause of the others is not known. That table is the source of V, J and clone size, and D and trimming were worked out from the DNA. For this sample the table gives some 2,000,000 clones, of which 90% to 97% were detected only once. 0.13% of the sample comes from the top ten.

This TCR derives from a man aged 18 to 29 in good health. This chain is built from TRBV4-1 and TRBJ2-7; 7 bases in between match TRBD2. The material sequenced was naive CD4+ T cells sorted from blood. The cell subset or site label, read with the paper, signifies: CD45RA+ positively selected. The DNA sequence is given as TGCGCCAGCAGCCAAGATGGACTAGACGAGCAGTACTTC. It encodes CASSQDGLDEQYF.